One sample yielded the 30 T cell receptor beta chains listed below, sequenced in a study of cytomegalovirus exposure and HLA in healthy donors. Method: immunoSEQ multiplex PCR; TCRdb's copy keeps in-frame clones and lacks some. The sample holds 110,000 or so clones, more than 85% seen once. The sample consisted of PBMCs. These receptors all stem from a woman aged 18-29 years in good health and CMV-seropositive.

V and J are TRBV5-1 and TRBJ2-6; D unclear. Per the germline V gene, CDR1 is SGHRS and CDR2 is YFSETQ. CDR3 length equals 16 residues. V dropped 0 bases and J dropped 0 bases, with 7 bases sitting between them. CDR3 protein: CASSLDGYSGANVLTF. For the CDR3, the DNA is TGCGCCAGCAGCTTGGACGGTTACTCTGGGGCCAACGTCCTGACTTTC.

The chain combines TRBV4-1 with TRBJ2-7; D gene uncertain. With 0 bases removed from V and 8 bases from J, the gap between germline ends came to 20 bases. In germline, CDR1 is MGHRA, CDR2 YSYEKL. The CDR3 consists of 16 residues. CDR3 nucleotide sequence: TGCGCCAGCAGCCAAGATTTTCCCTTAGCCGGTTTCCAGCAGTACTTC. Translating gives CASSQDFPLAGFQQYF.

V usage is TRBV5-5 and J usage is TRBJ1-5; 7 bases fit TRBD1. The CDR3 spans 16 residues. Germline V lookup: CDR1 SGHKS, CDR2 YYEKEE (reference sequence). V shed 2 bases, J shed 8 bases, and the junction held 13 bases outside the gene matches. CDR3 in amino acids: CASSFSTGAKGEPQHF. The CDR3 bases are TGTGCCAGCAGCTTCTCTACAGGGGCCAAAGGGGAGCCCCAGCATTTT.

The chain carries TRBV5-6 and TRBJ2-7; TRBD2 is a possible D gene (6 bases). V gave up 3 bases and J gave up 0 bases, with 13 bases separating them. The CDR3 is 15 residues long. The V gene's germline CDR1 is SGHDT and CDR2 YYEEEE. The CDR3 is CASSYGTLSSYEQYF. The CDR3 DNA is TGTGCCAGCAGCTATGGGACTCTTAGCTCCTACGAGCAGTACTTC.

The genes are TRBV23-1 and TRBJ2-7; 7 bases line up with TRBD2. TRBV23-1 is an open reading frame, and its role is uncertain. The CDR3 is made up of 14 amino acids. V lost 7 bases and J lost 5; bases outside the gene matches: 11. In DNA, the CDR3 is TGCGCCAGCACTTTCCCGCGGGGGTTCCACGAGCAGTACTTC. This sequence encodes CASTFPRGFHEQYF.

The J gene is TRBJ1-3, the V gene TRBV2, with D possibly being TRBD1 (5 bases). V was shortened by 7 bases and J by 0 bases, with 13 bases between the two germline ends. Germline CDR1 reads SNHLY; CDR2 reads FYNNEI. The CDR3 is 15 amino acids. The CDR3 protein is CASKGRAFSGNTIYF. The CDR3 DNA follows: TGTGCCAGCAAGGGCAGGGCCTTCTCTGGAAACACCATATATTTT.

This clone occurred once. CDR3 protein: CASSLQGSFLDTEAFF. In DNA form, the CDR3 reads TGCGCCAGCAGCTTACAGGGATCCTTTTTGGACACTGAAGCTTTCTTT. The chain carries TRBV5-1 and TRBJ1-1, with D maybe TRBD1 (6 bases). Germline V CDR1 and CDR2: SGHRS, YFSETQ. The germline V and J ends were trimmed by 2 bases and 3 bases, with 17 bases remaining between them. This CDR3 comprises 16 residues.

The chain employs TRBV28 and TRBJ1-1; no clear D. The germline V gene encodes CDR1 MDHEN and CDR2 SYDVKM. The CDR3 totals 15 residues. The V end lost 6 bases, the J end lost 4 bases, and 18 bases lay between the germline ends. The DNA for the CDR3 is TGTGCCAGCAGCCTCAGGCCAGCTGGCAGCACTGAAGCTTTCTTT. Protein sequence: CASSLRPAGSTEAFF.

This rearrangement joins TRBV21-1 to TRBJ2-1; the DNA was not compared with TRBD1, the D call given in the table. TRBV21-1 represents a pseudogene. The length of the CDR3 is 17 residues. The chain's CDR3 is CASSPKKDRSSYNEQFF. The CDR3 DNA follows: TGTGCCAGCAGCCCCAAAAAGGACAGAAGCTCCTACAATGAGCAGTTCTTC.

This chain uses TRBV9 with TRBJ2-7; TRBD1 matches 8 bases. The CDR3 consists of 14 residues. With 0 bases clipped from V and 4 bases from J, the junction kept 3 bases outside the gene matches. Germline-derived CDR1 and CDR2 are SGDLS and YYNGEE. The CDR3 DNA sequence: TGTGCCAGCAGCGTAGCAGGGGGCGTGTACGAGCAGTACTTC. Translated: CASSVAGGVYEQYF. Looking up the rest from reference TRBV9 and TRBJ2-7 gives the full variable domain: DSGVTQTPKHLITATGQRVTLRCSPRSGDLSVYWYQQSLDQGLQFLIQYYNGEERAKGNILERFSAQQFPDLHSELNLSSLELGDSALYFCASSVAGGVYEQYFGPGTRLTVT.

The CDR3, as DNA: TGTGCCACCAGCAGAGGAGATGGGGTCCCGGGGTCCTACGAGCAGTACTTC. This codes for CATSRGDGVPGSYEQYF. The chain is built from TRBV15 and TRBJ2-7; perhaps TRBD2 as D (5 bases). V shed 1 base and J shed 1 base, with 17 bases lying between them. This CDR3 has 17 residues. Germline values: CDR1 LNHNV, CDR2 YYDKDF (reference sequence).

V is TRBV14 and J is TRBJ2-1, with D possibly being TRBD1 (6 bases). Deletions cut 1 base from V and 12 bases from J, with 13 bases between. The length of the CDR3 is 13 residues. The germline CDR1 and CDR2 sequences are SGHDN and FVKESK. As DNA, the CDR3 is TGTGCCAGCAGCCAAGGCCTGGACAGCCGGCAGTTCTTC. Translation gives CASSQGLDSRQFF.

The chain recombines TRBV7-3 with TRBJ2-1, with 7 bases aligning to TRBD2. The CDR3 consists of 17 residues. Per the germline V gene, CDR1 is SGHTA and CDR2 is FQGTGA. V was pared by 1 base and J by 0 bases, with 6 bases of the junction left unmatched. The CDR3 sequence: CASSLMPSGGSYNEQFF. As DNA, the CDR3 is TGTGCCAGCAGCTTAATGCCTAGCGGTGGCTCCTACAATGAGCAGTTCTTC.

The J gene is TRBJ2-7, the V gene TRBV5-1; TRBD2 agrees at 8 bases. CDR1 and CDR2 from the germline V gene are SGHRS and YFSETQ. The V gene end was trimmed by 7 bases and the J gene end by 3 bases; junction bases not matched to a gene: 3. This CDR3 has 12 residues. CDR3 amino acids: CASGGTSYEQYF. The CDR3, as DNA: TGCGCCAGCGGAGGGACTAGCTACGAGCAGTACTTC.

The chain has TRBV7-9 and TRBJ2-5, with no clear D. This CDR3 contains 13 residues. Germline V gives CDR1 SEHNR, CDR2 FQNEAQ (reference sequence). CDR3 DNA: TGTGCATCCCTTGAGAGGCTCCAAGAGACCCAGTACTTC. This encodes CASLERLQETQYF.

The chain uses TRBV5-1 and TRBJ2-5, with D possibly TRBD2 on 6 matching bases. V shed 0 bases and J shed 1 base, with 16 bases lying between them. Germline values: CDR1 SGHRS, CDR2 YFSETQ. The CDR3 extends over 17 amino acids. CDR3: CASSLGAGRASQETQYF. In DNA, the CDR3 is TGCGCCAGCAGCTTGGGGGCGGGGAGAGCTAGCCAAGAGACCCAGTACTTC.

The CDR3 here is CASSQGFYGYTF. In nucleotides, the CDR3 is TGTGCCAGCAGTCAGGGATTCTATGGCTACACCTTC. The gene calls are TRBV28 and TRBJ1-2, with D perhaps TRBD1 (5 bases). V lost 5 bases to trimming and J lost 4 bases, with 8 bases between them. Germline CDR1 and CDR2: MDHEN and SYDVKM. The CDR3 is 12 residues long.

The genes are TRBV18 and TRBJ2-7; D is possibly TRBD2 (5 bases). The germline V and J ends were trimmed by 6 bases and 3 bases, with 6 bases remaining between them. Looked up from germline, CDR1 is KGHSH and CDR2 is LQKENI. CDR3 length: 11 residues. The DNA for the CDR3 is TGTGCCAGCTCCGAGGGCTACGAGCAGTACTTC. It yields the protein CASSEGYEQYF.

The rearrangement joins TRBV6-1 to TRBJ1-6, with no clear D. CDR1 is MNHNS and CDR2 is SASEGT in the germline V gene. The CDR3 contains 14 residues. The V gene lost 6 bases and the J gene lost 6 bases, with 12 bases spanning the gap. CDR3 protein: CASSPTRINSPLHF. CDR3 nucleotides: TGTGCCAGCAGCCCGACACGGATTAATTCACCCCTCCACTTT.

The chain is built from TRBV11-2 and TRBJ1-5; D possibly corresponds to TRBD1 (5 bases). The CDR3 has 12 amino acids. Trimming shortened V by 1 base and J by 9 bases, and 7 bases separated the two germline ends. Germline CDR1 and CDR2: SGHAT and FQNNGV. CDR3 amino acids: CASSLGGGPQHF. The CDR3 DNA reads TGTGCCAGCAGCTTAGGGGGGGGGCCCCAGCATTTT.

The J gene is TRBJ1-5, the V gene TRBV2; TRBD1 is a possible D gene (5 bases). The CDR3 spans 16 residues. CDR1 and CDR2 from the germline V gene are SNHLY and FYNNEI. V shed 5 bases and J shed 4 bases, with 18 bases lying between them. DNA for the CDR3: TGTGCCAGCAGTATCAACATATTGGGGGGGAATCAGCCCCAGCATTTT. Translated: CASSINILGGNQPQHF.

V usage is TRBV27 and J usage is TRBJ2-7; 11 nucleotides agree with TRBD2. V dropped 3 bases and J dropped 6; count of bases not matched to a gene: 7. The germline V gene has CDR1 MNHEY and CDR2 SMNVEV (reference sequence). The CDR3 sequence is 15 residues long. The CDR3 loop is CASSFRPSGRSEQYF. The CDR3 DNA follows: TGTGCCAGCAGTTTTCGGCCTAGCGGGAGGAGCGAGCAGTACTTC.

The table lists this clone with a few counts. The CDR3 protein is CASSATPAGDTQYF. The CDR3 DNA reads TGTGCCAGCAGCGCGACCCCAGCGGGAGATACGCAGTATTTT. The rearrangement joins TRBV7-9 to TRBJ2-3; D possibly corresponds to TRBD2 (6 bases). In germline, CDR1 is SEHNR, CDR2 FQNEAQ (reference sequence). The ends were cut back, 5 bases at V and 5 bases at J, with 14 bases in the middle. The CDR3 covers 14 residues.

This clone occurred a few times. The chain is built from TRBV25-1 and TRBJ2-5; no reliable D call. The V end lost 3 bases, the J end lost 4 bases, and 18 bases lay between the germline ends. The CDR3 is made up of 16 amino acids. In germline, CDR1 is MGHDK, CDR2 SYGVNS. The CDR3 loop is CASSDGPYDEAETQYF. In nucleotides, the CDR3 is TGTGCCAGCAGTGACGGCCCTTATGACGAGGCAGAGACCCAGTACTTC.

V usage is TRBV27 and J usage is TRBJ2-7, with D perhaps matching TRBD1 (5 bases). V lost 3 bases and J lost 0, with 12 bases in between. Germline V gene data show CDR1 as MNHEY and CDR2 as SMNVEV (reference sequence). This CDR3 region has 15 residues. The CDR3 DNA sequence: TGTGCCAGCAGTTTCCTCGACAGCCGCTCCTACGAGCAGTACTTC. This gives the protein CASSFLDSRSYEQYF.

The chain is built from TRBV28 and TRBJ2-3; 11 bases are shared with TRBD2. Germline lookup yields CDR1 MDHEN and CDR2 SYDVKM. V was pared by 2 bases and J by 6 bases, with 4 bases of the junction left unmatched. The CDR3 is 15 amino acids. The CDR3 sequence: CASSLGASGGDTQYF. The CDR3 nucleotides read TGTGCCAGCAGTTTAGGGGCTAGCGGGGGGGATACGCAGTATTTT.

This chain joins TRBV28 and TRBJ2-5, with D possibly being TRBD2 (5 bases). The V gene's germline CDR1 is MDHEN and CDR2 SYDVKM. V was clipped by 1 base and J by 1 base, with 10 bases between them. The CDR3 loop spans 15 amino acids. This chain's CDR3 is CASSLFRRSQETQYF. The CDR3 nucleotides are TGTGCCAGCAGTTTATTTAGGAGGTCCCAAGAGACCCAGTACTTC.

The CDR3 region has the DNA TGTGCCAGCAGCTCCCCGGACAGGGGAGAGACCCAGTACTTC. Translation: CASSSPDRGETQYF. The chain uses TRBV7-6 and TRBJ2-5, with 9 nucleotides matching TRBD1. V was pared by 4 bases and J by 4 bases, with 4 bases of the junction left unmatched. Per germline, CDR1 SGHVS and CDR2 FNYEAQ. The CDR3 is 14 residues long.

The V call is TRBV27, the J call TRBJ2-3; weak D call: TRBD2 (5 bases). This CDR3 has 15 amino acids. From germline, CDR1 is MNHEY and CDR2 SMNVEV (reference sequence). Trimming pared 3 bases from V and 2 bases from J, leaving 12 bases between. The CDR3 is CASSFISGLTDTQYF. The CDR3 bases are TGTGCCAGCAGTTTTATTTCAGGACTCACAGATACGCAGTATTTT.

This chain uses TRBV2 with TRBJ2-5; D is perhaps TRBD2 (6 bases). The CDR3 length is 15 residues. Per the germline V gene, CDR1 is SNHLY and CDR2 is FYNNEI. V gave up 6 bases and J gave up 0 bases, with 14 bases separating them. The CDR3 coding sequence is TGTGCCAGCAGGCCCACTCGGAGGGACCAAGAGACCCAGTACTTC. Protein sequence: CASRPTRRDQETQYF.